This T cell receptor (beta chain) was obtained from a study of OX40 agonist ivuxolimab in advanced cancers. Study details: The dose of intravenous ivuxolimab that patients received every 2 weeks ranged from 0.01 to 10 mg/kg.

The protocol was immunoSEQ multiplex PCR, while the TCRdb copy is restricted to in-frame clones and leaves out a portion. The data hold over 25,000 clones, with about 86% observed a single time. V lost 0 bases and J 0 bases, leaving 4 bases between the germline ends. The CDR3 length is 13 residues. Germline V gives CDR1 SGHRS, CDR2 YFSETQ. The sequenced sample was CD4+ or CD8+ T cells sorted from blood, obtained in a trial of the OX40 agonist ivuxolimab. The rearrangement uses TRBV5-1 and TRBJ2-7, with D uncertain. The sequence came from an adult with an advanced solid tumor such as melanoma, head and neck, liver or kidney cancer. DNA for the CDR3: TGCGCCAGCAGCTTGGAGTACTCCTACGAGCAGTACTTC. Protein product: CASSLEYSYEQYF.